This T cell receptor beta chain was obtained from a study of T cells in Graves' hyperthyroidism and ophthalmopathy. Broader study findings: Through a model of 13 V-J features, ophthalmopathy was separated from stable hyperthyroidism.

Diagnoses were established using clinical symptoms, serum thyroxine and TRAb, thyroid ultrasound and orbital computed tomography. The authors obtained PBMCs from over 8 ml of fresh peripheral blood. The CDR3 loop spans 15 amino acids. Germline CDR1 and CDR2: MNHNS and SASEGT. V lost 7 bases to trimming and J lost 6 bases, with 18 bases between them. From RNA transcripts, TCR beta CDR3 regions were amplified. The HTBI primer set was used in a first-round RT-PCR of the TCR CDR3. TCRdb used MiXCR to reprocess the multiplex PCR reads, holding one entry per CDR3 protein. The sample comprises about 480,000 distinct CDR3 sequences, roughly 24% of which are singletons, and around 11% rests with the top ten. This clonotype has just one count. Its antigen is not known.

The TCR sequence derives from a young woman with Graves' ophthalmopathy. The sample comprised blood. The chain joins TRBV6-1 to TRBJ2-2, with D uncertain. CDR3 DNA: TGTGCCAGCAAAGCGAACCCGGGCGGCGCCGGGGAGCTGTTTTTT. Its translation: CASKANPGGAGELFF.